Listed below are T cell receptor beta chains from one sample, sequenced in a study of technical replicates of blood from several donors. The assay was immunoSEQ multiplex PCR, and TCRdb's table has in-frame clones only and misses some. The data show tens of thousands of clones, with 87% seen just once and 4% to 6.5% held by the top ten. Sequencing was done on a sample of PBMCs. Every receptor here comes from a human donor in good health. Some clones in this sample may be carry-over from other donors' samples. Both conserved end residues are part of each CDR3. D genes are given only for firm matches. The listing skips clone size in some rows; elsewhere it reads once, few, many or a size class.

d_call,clone_size,j_call,cdr3_length,v_call,cdr3_aa,cdr3_nt
TRBD2,.,TRBJ2-1,14,TRBV5-1,CASSPGTSVDEQFF,TGCGCCAGCAGCCCAGGGACTAGCGTCGATGAGCAGTTCTTC
TRBD2,.,TRBJ2-1,18,TRBV4-3,CASSQVGTSEVSNNEQFF,TGCGCCAGCAGCCAAGTGGGGACTAGCGAGGTCTCGAACAATGAGCAGTTCTTC
TRBD2,.,TRBJ2-5,16,TRBV5-6,CASSEALEREGETQYF,TGTGCCAGCAGCGAAGCTCTGGAGCGGGAGGGGGAGACCCAGTACTTC
.,.,TRBJ2-1,16,TRBV5-4,CASSPAGSFSYNEQFF,TGTGCCAGCAGCCCCGCGGGTTCTTTCTCCTACAATGAGCAGTTCTTC
.,.,TRBJ2-7,14,TRBV4-2,CASSQDGLNYEQYF,TGTGCCAGCAGCCAAGACGGACTTAACTACGAGCAGTACTTC
.,once,TRBJ2-2,16,TRBV11-3,CASSLGGLGNTGELFF,TGTGCCAGCAGCTTAGGAGGACTGGGGAACACCGGGGAGCTGTTTTTT
.,.,TRBJ2-2,14,TRBV2,CASRRDTLTGELFF,TGTGCCAGCAGGAGGGACACCCTAACCGGGGAGCTGTTTTTT
.,.,TRBJ1-2,12,TRBV5-6,CASSLDAENLAF,TGTGCCAGCAGCTTGGATGCGGAGAATTTGGCCTTC
.,.,TRBJ2-1,17,TRBV4-2,CASSQDVGLAPPPEQFF,TGTGCCAGCAGCCAAGATGTGGGGCTAGCGCCTCCTCCTGAGCAGTTCTTC
TRBD1,.,TRBJ2-1,15,TRBV6-4,CASSDGQGAVDEQFF,TGTGCCAGCAGTGACGGGCAGGGGGCGGTCGATGAGCAGTTCTTC
TRBD1,.,TRBJ2-5,16,TRBV7-2,CASSLWTGGYQETQYF,TGTGCCAGCAGCTTGTGGACAGGGGGATACCAAGAGACCCAGTACTTC
.,.,TRBJ2-1,18,TRBV21-1,CASSKFQGGIGSYNEQFF,TGTGCCAGCAGCAAATTTCAGGGGGGCATTGGGTCCTACAATGAGCAGTTCTTC
.,.,TRBJ1-1,13,TRBV5-1,CASSLDSPHQAFF,TGCGCCAGCAGCTTGGACAGTCCCCATCAAGCTTTCTTT
.,.,TRBJ2-1,15,TRBV5-1,CASGTSVSSYNEQFF,TGCGCCAGCGGGACATCCGTCAGCTCCTACAATGAGCAGTTCTTC
.,.,TRBJ2-1,16,TRBV6-4,CASSDSISSSYNEQFF,TGTGCCAGCAGTGACTCCATATCTAGCTCCTACAATGAGCAGTTCTTC
TRBD2,once,TRBJ2-7,15,TRBV4-3,CASSQDPSGGYEQYF,TGCGCCAGCAGCCAAGATCCTAGCGGGGGGTACGAGCAGTACTTC
TRBD1,.,TRBJ1-1,16,TRBV9,CASSVGTGVMNTEAFF,TGTGCCAGCAGCGTAGGGACAGGGGTCATGAACACTGAAGCTTTCTTT
.,.,TRBJ1-6,16,TRBV2,CASSEEGGSYNSPLHF,TGTGCCAGCAGTGAAGAAGGGGGCTCCTATAATTCACCCCTCCACTTT
.,.,TRBJ1-5,15,TRBV7-9,CASSLGAGNNQPQHF,TGTGCCAGCAGCTTAGGGGCGGGAAACAATCAGCCCCAGCATTTT
.,.,TRBJ2-7,14,TRBV5-1,CASSLAQGPYEQYF,TGCGCCAGCAGCTTGGCTCAGGGCCCCTACGAGCAGTACTTC
TRBD1,.,TRBJ1-2,15,TRBV6-1,CASSESRAGGRNITF,TGTGCCAGCAGTGAAAGTAGGGCAGGGGGCAGGAATATCACCTTC
.,.,TRBJ2-7,13,TRBV5-1,CASSSGGTHEQYF,TGCGCCAGCAGCTCGGGGGGCACCCACGAGCAGTACTTC